This T cell receptor (beta chain) was sequenced in a study of shared clonotypes between healthy human individuals. As for the study in general: For every donor, three CD4 naive, three CD4 memory, two CD8 naive and one CD8 memory plates were used. Study results and caveats: Sharing across four donors was seen in 4% to 6.5% of naive CD4 clonotypes.

CDR3 size: 14 residues. In germline, CDR1 is SGHVS, CDR2 FQNEAQ. Trimming left V 3 bases short and J 3 bases short, with 11 bases between. In replicate PCRs of sorted subsets, 150 to 200 ng DNA, approximately 28,000 T cell genomes, was used. Repertoires were generated with immunoSEQ multiplex PCR, while TCRdb's copy carries only in-frame clones and drops some. The profile shows hundreds of thousands of clones, approximately 79% of them singletons. Remarks on this clone: Antigen specificity is unknown.

This chain uses TRBV7-8 with TRBJ1-2; D unclear. Material: memory CD4+ T cells sorted from blood. Subset specified: CD45RA-negative fraction. The receptor comes from a woman aged 25 to 45 in good health. The DNA of the CDR3 is TGTGCCAGCAGCTTGTTGGGAGGAGACTATGGCTACACCTTC. This translates into CASSLLGGDYGYTF.